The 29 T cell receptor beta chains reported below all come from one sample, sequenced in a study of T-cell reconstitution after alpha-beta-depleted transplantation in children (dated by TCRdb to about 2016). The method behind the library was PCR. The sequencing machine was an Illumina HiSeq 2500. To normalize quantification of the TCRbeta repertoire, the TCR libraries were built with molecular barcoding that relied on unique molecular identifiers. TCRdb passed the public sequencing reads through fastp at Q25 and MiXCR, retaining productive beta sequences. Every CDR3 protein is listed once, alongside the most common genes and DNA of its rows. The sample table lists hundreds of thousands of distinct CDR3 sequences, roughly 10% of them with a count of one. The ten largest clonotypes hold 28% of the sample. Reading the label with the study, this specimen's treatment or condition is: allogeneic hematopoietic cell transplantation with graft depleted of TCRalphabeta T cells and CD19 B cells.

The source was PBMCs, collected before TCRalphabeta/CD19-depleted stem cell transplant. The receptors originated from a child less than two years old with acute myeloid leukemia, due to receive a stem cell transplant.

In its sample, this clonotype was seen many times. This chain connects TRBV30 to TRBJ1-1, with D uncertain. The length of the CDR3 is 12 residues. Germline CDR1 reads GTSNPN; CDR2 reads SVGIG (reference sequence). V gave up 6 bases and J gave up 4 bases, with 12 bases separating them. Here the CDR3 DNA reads TGTGCCTGCCAAGGGTCCGCCACTGAAGCTTTCTTT. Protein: CACQGSATEAFF.

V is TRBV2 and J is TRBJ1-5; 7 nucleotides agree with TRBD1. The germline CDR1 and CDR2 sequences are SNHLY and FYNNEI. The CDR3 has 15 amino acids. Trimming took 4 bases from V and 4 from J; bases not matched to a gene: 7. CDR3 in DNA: TGTGCCAGCAGTGCCCGGGACAGCCAGAATCAGCCCCAGCATTTT. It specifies CASSARDSQNQPQHF.

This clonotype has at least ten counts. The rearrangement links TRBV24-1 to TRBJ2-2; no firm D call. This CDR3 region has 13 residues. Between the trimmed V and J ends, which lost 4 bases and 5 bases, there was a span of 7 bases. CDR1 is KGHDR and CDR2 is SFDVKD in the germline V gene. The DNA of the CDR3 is TGTGCCACCAGTGACCGCGGTACCGGGGAGCTGTTTTTT. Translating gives CATSDRGTGELFF.

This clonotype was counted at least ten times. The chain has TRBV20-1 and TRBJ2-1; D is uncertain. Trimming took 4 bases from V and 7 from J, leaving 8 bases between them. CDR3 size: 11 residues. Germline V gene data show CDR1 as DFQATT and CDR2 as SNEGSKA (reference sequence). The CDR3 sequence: CSATLRNEQFF. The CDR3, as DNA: TGCAGTGCTACACTAAGGAATGAGCAGTTCTTC.

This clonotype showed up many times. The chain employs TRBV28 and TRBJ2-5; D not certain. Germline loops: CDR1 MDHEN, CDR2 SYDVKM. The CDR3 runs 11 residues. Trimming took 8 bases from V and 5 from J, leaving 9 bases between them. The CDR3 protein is CASAEKETQYF. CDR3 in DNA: TGTGCCAGCGCAGAGAAGGAGACCCAGTACTTC.

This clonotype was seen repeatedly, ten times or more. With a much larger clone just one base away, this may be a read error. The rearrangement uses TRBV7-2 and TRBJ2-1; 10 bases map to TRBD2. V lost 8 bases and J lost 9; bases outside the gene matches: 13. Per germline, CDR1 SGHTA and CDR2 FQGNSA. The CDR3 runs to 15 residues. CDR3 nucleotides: TGTGCCAGCCCCCCCCCCGGGACTAGCGAAGGTGAGCAGTTCTTC. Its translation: CASPPPGTSEGEQFF. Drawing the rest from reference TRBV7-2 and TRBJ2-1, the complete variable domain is GAGVSQSPSNKVTEKGKDVELRCDPISGHTALYWYRQSLGQGLEFLIYFQGNSAPDKSGLPSDRFSAERTGGSVSTLTIQRTQQEDSAVYLCASPPPGTSEGEQFFGPGTRLTVL.

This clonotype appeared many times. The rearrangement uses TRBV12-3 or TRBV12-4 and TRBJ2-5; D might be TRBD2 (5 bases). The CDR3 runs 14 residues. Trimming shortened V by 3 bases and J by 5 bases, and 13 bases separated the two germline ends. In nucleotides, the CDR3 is TGTGCCAGCAGTTTCGAGGGTATGGTGGAGACCCAGTACTTC. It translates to CASSFEGMVETQYF.

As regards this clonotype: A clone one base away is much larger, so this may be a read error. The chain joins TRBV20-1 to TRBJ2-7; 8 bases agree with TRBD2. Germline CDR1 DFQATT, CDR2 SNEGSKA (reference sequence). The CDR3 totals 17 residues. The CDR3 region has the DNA TGCGGTGCTAGACCCCCGGTGGTAGCGGGATTTCCAGACGAGCAGTACTTC. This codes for CGARPPVVAGFPDEQYF.

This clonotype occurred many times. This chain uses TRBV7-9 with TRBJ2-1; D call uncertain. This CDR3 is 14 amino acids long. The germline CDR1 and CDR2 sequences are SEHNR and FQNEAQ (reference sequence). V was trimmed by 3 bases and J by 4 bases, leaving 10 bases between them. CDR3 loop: CASSFRLQYNEQFF. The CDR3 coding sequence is TGTGCCAGCAGCTTTCGGCTACAATACAATGAGCAGTTCTTC.

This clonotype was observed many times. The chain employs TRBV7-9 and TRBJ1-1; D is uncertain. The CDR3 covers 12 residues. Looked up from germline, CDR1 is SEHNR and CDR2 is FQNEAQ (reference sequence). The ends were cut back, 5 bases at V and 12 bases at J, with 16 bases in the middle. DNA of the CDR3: TGTGCCAGCAGCCCACTTCACCCCGGGCCTTTCTTT. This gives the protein CASSPLHPGPFF.

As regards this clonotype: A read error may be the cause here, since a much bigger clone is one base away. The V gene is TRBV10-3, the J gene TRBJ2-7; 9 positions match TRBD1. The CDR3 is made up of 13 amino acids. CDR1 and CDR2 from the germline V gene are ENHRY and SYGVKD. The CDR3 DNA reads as TGTGCCATCAGTGAGGGACAGGGGTACGAGCATTACTTC. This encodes CAISEGQGYEHYF.

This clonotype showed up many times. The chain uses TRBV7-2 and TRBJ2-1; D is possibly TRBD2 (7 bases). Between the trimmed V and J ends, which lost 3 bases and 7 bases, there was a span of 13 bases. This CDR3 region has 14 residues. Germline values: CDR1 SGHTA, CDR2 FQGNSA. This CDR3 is CASSLGGPLNEQFF. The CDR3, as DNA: TGTGCCAGCAGCTTGGGGGGGCCTTTGAATGAGCAGTTCTTC.

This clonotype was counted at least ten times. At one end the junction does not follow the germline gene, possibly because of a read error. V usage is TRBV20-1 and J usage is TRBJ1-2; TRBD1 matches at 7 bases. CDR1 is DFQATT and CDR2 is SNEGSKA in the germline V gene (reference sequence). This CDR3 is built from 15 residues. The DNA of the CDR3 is TGCAGTGCTAGCGGTTCCACAGGGGAGGGCTATCGCTACACCTTC. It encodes CSASGSTGEGYRYTF.

The CDR3 DNA reads as TGCGCCAGCAGCCCCGGAGGGACTAATACCTACGAGCAGTACTTC. It specifies CASSPGGTNTYEQYF. The rearrangement links TRBV5-1 to TRBJ2-7; 7 nucleotides agree with TRBD2. The CDR3 covers 15 residues. CDR1 and CDR2 from the germline V gene are SGHRS and YFSETQ. The V segment lost 4 bases and the J segment 2 bases; nucleotides outside the gene matches: 9. The complete variable domain, with remaining parts taken from reference TRBV5-1 and TRBJ2-7, reads KAGVTQTPRYLIKTRGQQVTLSCSPISGHRSVSWYQQTPGQGLQFLFEYFSETQRNKGNFPGRFSGRQFSNSRSEMNVSTLELGDSALYLCASSPGGTNTYEQYFGPGTRLTVT.

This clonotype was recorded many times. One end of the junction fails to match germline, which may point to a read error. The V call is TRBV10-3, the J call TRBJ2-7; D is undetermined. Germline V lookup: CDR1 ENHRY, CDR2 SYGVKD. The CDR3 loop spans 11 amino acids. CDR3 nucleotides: TGTGCCGTCAGGCGGAATTATGAGCAGTACTTC. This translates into CAVRRNYEQYF.

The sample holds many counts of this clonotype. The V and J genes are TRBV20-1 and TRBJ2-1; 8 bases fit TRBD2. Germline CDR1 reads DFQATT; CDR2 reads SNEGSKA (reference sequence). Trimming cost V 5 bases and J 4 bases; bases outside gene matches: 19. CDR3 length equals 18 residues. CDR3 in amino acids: CSASETGTSRRDYNEQFF. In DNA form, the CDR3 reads TGCAGTGCTTCCGAGACTGGGACTAGTCGGCGGGATTACAATGAGCAGTTCTTC.

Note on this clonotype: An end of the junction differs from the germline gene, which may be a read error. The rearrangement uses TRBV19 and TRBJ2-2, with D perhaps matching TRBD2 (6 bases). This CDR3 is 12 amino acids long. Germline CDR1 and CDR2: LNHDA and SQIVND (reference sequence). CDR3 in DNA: TGTGCCAGCAAAAAGAACACCGGGGGGCTGTTTTTT. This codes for CASKKNTGGLFF.

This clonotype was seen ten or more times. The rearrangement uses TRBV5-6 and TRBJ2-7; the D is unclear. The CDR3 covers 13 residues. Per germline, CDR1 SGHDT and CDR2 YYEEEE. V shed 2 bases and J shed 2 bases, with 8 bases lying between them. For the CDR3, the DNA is TGTGCCAGCAGCTTTAGGTCCACCTACGAGCAGTACTTC. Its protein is CASSFRSTYEQYF.

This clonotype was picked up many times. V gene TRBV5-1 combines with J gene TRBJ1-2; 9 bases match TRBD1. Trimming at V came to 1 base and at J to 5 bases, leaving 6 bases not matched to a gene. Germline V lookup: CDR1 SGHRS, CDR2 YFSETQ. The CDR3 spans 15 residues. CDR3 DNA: TGCGCCAGCAGCTTGAATGGACAGGGGAGTTATGGCTACACCTTC. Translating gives CASSLNGQGSYGYTF.

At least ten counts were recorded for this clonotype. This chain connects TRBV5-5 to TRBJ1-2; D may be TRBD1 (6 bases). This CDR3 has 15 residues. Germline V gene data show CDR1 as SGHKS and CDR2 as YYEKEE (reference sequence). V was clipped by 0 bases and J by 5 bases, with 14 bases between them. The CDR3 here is CASSLDRGAGYGYTF. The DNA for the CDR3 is TGTGCCAGCAGCTTGGATCGGGGGGCCGGATATGGCTACACCTTC.

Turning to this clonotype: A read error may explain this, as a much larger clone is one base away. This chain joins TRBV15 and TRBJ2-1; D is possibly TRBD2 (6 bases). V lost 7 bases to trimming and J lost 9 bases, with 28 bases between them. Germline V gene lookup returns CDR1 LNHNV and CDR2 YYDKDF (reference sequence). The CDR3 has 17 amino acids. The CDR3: CATIKSPGGSVEGEQFF. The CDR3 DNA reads TGTGCCACCATCAAAAGTCCCGGGGGTTCGGTCGAGGGTGAGCAGTTCTTC.

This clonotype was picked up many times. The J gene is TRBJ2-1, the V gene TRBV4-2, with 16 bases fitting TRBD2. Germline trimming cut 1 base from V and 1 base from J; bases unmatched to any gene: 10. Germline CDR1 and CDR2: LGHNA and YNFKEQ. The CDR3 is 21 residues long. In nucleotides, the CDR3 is TGTGCCAGCAGCCAAGTTCTGGGACTAGCGGGAGGGCTAAGGTCCTACAATGAGCAGTTCTTC. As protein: CASSQVLGLAGGLRSYNEQFF.

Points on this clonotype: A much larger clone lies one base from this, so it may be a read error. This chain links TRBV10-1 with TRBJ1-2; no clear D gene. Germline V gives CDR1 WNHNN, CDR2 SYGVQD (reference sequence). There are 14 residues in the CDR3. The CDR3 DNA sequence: TGCGCCAGCAGTGAGTCCGGGCGGAACTATTGCTACACCTTC. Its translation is CASSESGRNYCYTF.

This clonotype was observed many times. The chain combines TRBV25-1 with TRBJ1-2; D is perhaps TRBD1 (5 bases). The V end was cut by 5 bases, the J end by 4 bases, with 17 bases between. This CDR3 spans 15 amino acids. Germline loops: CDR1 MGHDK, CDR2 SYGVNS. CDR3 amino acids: CASSTGRRVPYGYTF. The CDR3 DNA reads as TGTGCCAGCAGTACTGGCCGCAGGGTCCCCTATGGCTACACCTTC.

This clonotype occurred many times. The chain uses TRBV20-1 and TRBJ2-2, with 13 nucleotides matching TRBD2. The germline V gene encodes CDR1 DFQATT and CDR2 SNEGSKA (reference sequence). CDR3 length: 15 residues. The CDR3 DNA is TGCAGCGCGATTACTAGCGGGAGGGCCACCGGGGAGCTGTTTTTT. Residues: CSAITSGRATGELFF.

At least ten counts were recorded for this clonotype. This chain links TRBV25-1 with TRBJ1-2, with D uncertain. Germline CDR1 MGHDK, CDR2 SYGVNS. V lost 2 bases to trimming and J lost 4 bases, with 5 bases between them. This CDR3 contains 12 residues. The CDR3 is CASSEQVYGYTF. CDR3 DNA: TGTGCCAGCAGTGAACAGGTCTATGGCTACACCTTC.

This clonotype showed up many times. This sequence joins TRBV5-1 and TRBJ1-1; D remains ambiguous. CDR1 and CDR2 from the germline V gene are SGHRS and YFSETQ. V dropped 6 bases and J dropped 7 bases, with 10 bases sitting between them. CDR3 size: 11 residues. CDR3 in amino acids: CASKSQFEAFF. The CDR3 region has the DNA TGCGCCAGCAAGTCCCAGTTTGAAGCTTTCTTT.

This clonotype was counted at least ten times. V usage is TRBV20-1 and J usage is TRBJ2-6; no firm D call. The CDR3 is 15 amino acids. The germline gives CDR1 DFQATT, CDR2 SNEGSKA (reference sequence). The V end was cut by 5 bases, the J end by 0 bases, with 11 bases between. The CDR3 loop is CSAPPEDSGANVLTF. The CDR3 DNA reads TGCAGTGCTCCCCCGGAAGACTCTGGGGCCAACGTCCTGACTTTC.

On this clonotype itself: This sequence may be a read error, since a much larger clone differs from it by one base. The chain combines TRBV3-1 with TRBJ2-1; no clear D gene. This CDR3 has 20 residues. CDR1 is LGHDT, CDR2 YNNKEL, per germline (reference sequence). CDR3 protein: CTSSQPPRLGQSVLYNEQFF. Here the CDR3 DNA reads TGTACCAGCAGCCAGCCCCCCCGCCTAGGGCAAAGTGTTCTCTACAATGAGCAGTTCTTC.